This TCR beta chain was identified in a study of radiation and T cells in renal cell carcinoma. Documented time point: baseline pretreatment blood. Treatment: 15 Gy SBRT to primary tumor, nephrectomy 4 weeks later. After SBRT, blood was collected at 2 and 4 weeks, plus baseline. The tumor was a clear cell renal cell carcinoma. Findings and caveats of the study: Without pretreatment biopsies, baseline tumor clonotype presence was undetermined.

Germline CDR1 reads SGHRS; CDR2 reads YFSETQ. The J segment lost 2 bases and the V segment lost 3 bases, leaving 7 bases of the junction unmatched. The CDR3 sequence is 15 residues long. Clones were sequenced by immunoSEQ multiplex PCR, and TCRdb holds only the in-frame ones, with some missing. The sample yields around 140,000 clones, 75% to 90% seen once. With regard to this clone: Its specificity is unknown.

The chain has TRBV5-1 and TRBJ2-7, with 8 bases aligning to TRBD1. The receptor's source is a woman in her 50s with renal cell carcinoma. Material: blood, obtained from a patient whose treatment included radiotherapy and nephrectomy. The CDR3 region has the DNA TGCGCCAGCAGCTATGAGACAGGGGATACCTACGAGCAGTACTTC. Amino acid sequence: CASSYETGDTYEQYF.